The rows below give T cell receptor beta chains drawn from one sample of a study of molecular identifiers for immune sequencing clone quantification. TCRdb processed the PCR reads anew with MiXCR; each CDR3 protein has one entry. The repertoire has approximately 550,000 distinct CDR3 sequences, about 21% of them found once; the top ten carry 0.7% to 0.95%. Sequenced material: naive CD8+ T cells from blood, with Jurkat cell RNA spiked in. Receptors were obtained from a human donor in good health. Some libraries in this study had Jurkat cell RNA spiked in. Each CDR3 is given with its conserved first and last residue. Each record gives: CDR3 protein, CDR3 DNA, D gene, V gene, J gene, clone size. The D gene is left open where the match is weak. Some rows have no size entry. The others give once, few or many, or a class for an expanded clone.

CDR3 protein: CASSIDRWSKGTDTQYF
CDR3 DNA: TGTGCCAGTAGTATAGATCGTTGGTCCAAAGGTACAGATACGCAGTATTTT
D gene: .
V gene: TRBV19
J gene: TRBJ2-3
clone size: .

CDR3 protein: CASSFSVTGAEQFF
CDR3 DNA: TGTGCCAGCAGTTTTTCCGTCACAGGGGCTGAGCAGTTCTTC
D gene: TRBD1
V gene: TRBV7-2
J gene: TRBJ2-1
clone size: .

CDR3 protein: CASSPRTGNNEQFF
CDR3 DNA: TGCGCCAGCAGCCCCCGGACAGGAAACAATGAGCAGTTCTTC
D gene: TRBD1
V gene: TRBV4-3
J gene: TRBJ2-1
clone size: few

CDR3 protein: CSARNPGTDGDSYEQYF
CDR3 DNA: TGCAGTGCTAGAAACCCAGGGACCGACGGTGACTCCTACGAGCAGTACTTC
D gene: .
V gene: TRBV20-1
J gene: TRBJ2-7
clone size: few

CDR3 protein: CSARDIRGSSYNEQFF
CDR3 DNA: TGCAGTGCTAGAGATATTCGCGGGAGTAGCTACAATGAGCAGTTCTTC
D gene: TRBD2
V gene: TRBV20-1
J gene: TRBJ2-1
clone size: .

CDR3 protein: CSARGVKLTDTQYF
CDR3 DNA: TGCAGTGCTCGAGGGGTTAAACTCACAGATACGCAGTATTTT
D gene: .
V gene: TRBV20-1
J gene: TRBJ2-3
clone size: many

CDR3 protein: CASSPGTAYPQYF
CDR3 DNA: TGTGCCAGTAGTCCCGGGACGGCGTACCCGCAGTATTTT
D gene: .
V gene: TRBV19
J gene: TRBJ2-3
clone size: many

CDR3 protein: CASSPHLAGADF
CDR3 DNA: TGTGCCAGCAGTCCTCACCTAGCGGGAGCCGACTTC
D gene: TRBD2
V gene: TRBV28
J gene: TRBJ2-7
clone size: .

CDR3 protein: CAGRQTIGLADGYEQYF
CDR3 DNA: TGCGCCGGCAGGCAGACTATAGGACTAGCGGATGGTTACGAGCAGTACTTC
D gene: TRBD2
V gene: TRBV5-1
J gene: TRBJ2-7
clone size: .

CDR3 protein: CASSPPEGQDYGYTF
CDR3 DNA: TGTGCCAGCAGTCCGCCGGAGGGACAGGACTATGGCTACACCTTC
D gene: TRBD1
V gene: TRBV28
J gene: TRBJ1-2
clone size: many

CDR3 protein: CASSLGSGYNEQFF
CDR3 DNA: TGTGCCAGCAGTTTAGGCTCGGGGTACAATGAGCAGTTCTTC
D gene: .
V gene: TRBV12-3/TRBV12-4
J gene: TRBJ2-1
clone size: .